This T cell receptor beta chain was sequenced in a study of regulatory T cells in long-lasting Graves disease. Points from the study as a whole: Persistent disease favored TRBV28, TRBJ1-2 and TRBJ2-5.

Time point of the sample: newly diagnosed GD, antithyroid drugs for less than 3 months. Making the TCR library involved RNA that had been extracted from PBMCs. Arm-PCR of CDR3 regions with iRepertoire HTBI primers generated TCR beta libraries. How the authors handled the data: About 60 TRBV and 14 TRBJ segments were identified across samples. TCRdb recomputed calls from the multiplex PCR reads with MiXCR, one row per CDR3 protein. The V and J calls follow TCRdb's processing rather than the paper's. The top ten clones hold 12% of a sample with more than 450,000 distinct CDR3 sequences, 15% to 20% of them seen once. This clonotype appeared a few times. The antigen is unknown. The ends were cut back, 6 bases at V and 5 bases at J, with 17 bases in the middle. The CDR3 totals 13 residues. Germline assignment: CDR1 DFQATT and CDR2 SNEGSKA (reference sequence). The same data also went into a second study, on T cells in Graves' hyperthyroidism and ophthalmopathy. From that report: Exclusion followed for patients with uncontrolled infection, other autoimmune disease, pregnancy or lactation. During a first-round RT-PCR of the TCR CDR3, the HTBI primer set was used.

The TCR sequence derives from a man in his forties with Graves disease. This chain joins TRBV20-1 and TRBJ2-7; D uncertain. The sequencing here drew on peripheral blood mononuclear cells (PBMCs), taken at new diagnosis, from a patient treated with antithyroid drugs. This chain's CDR3 is CSARPGFRDEQYF. The DNA of the CDR3 is TGCAGTGCCAGACCGGGTTTCCGGGACGAGCAGTACTTC.